A selection of T cell receptor beta chains follows, all from one sample in a study of human T cells and chemical hapten exposure. From the RACE reads, TCRdb called clonotypes with MiXCR, one entry per CDR3 protein. The profile shows 85,000 to 100,000 distinct CDR3 sequences, roughly 27% of them singletons. The sample consisted of whole blood, taken in connection with sensitization to the hapten diphenylcyclopropenone (DPC). The receptors derive from a man aged 40-50 years with alopecia areata. Some clones in this sample may be carry-over from other donors' samples. Both conserved end residues are part of each CDR3. D genes are given only for firm matches. The size entry is marked missing in some rows and otherwise reads once, few, many or a size class.

d_call	j_call	v_call	cdr3_length	clone_size	cdr3_nt	cdr3_aa
-	TRBJ2-2	TRBV5-5	14	once	TGTGCCAGCAGCTTACAGACCAGCCCCGGGGAGCTGTTTTTT	CASSLQTSPGELFF
-	TRBJ1-6	TRBV20-1	15	few	TGCAGTGCTAGAGCCGATCAGGGGCACGATTCACCCCTCCACTTT	CSARADQGHDSPLHF
TRBD2	TRBJ2-4	TRBV20-1	17	few	TGCAGTGCTAGAGTAGCGGGAGGGTTCCCGTACAAAAACATTCAGTACTTC	CSARVAGGFPYKNIQYF
-	TRBJ2-6	TRBV2	14	few	TGTGCCAGCCTAACGGTCTCTGGGGCCAACGTCCTGACTTTC	CASLTVSGANVLTF
-	TRBJ2-3	TRBV6-5	15	few	TGTGCCAGCGGGACTCGCGGGGCTAGCACAGATACGCAGTATTTT	CASGTRGASTDTQYF
-	TRBJ1-1	TRBV10-1	13	-	TGCGCCAGCAGTGATAGTACGACCCCGGGAGCTTTCTTT	CASSDSTTPGAFF
TRBD1	TRBJ2-7	TRBV4-1	16	-	TGCGCCAGCAGCCAAGATTTCCCCGGGACAGGTATCGAGCAGTACTTC	CASSQDFPGTGIEQYF
-	TRBJ1-1	TRBV5-1	13	-	TGCGCCAGCAGCCAGGGCTTGAACGCTGAAGCTTTCTTT	CASSQGLNAEAFF
-	TRBJ1-1	TRBV7-2	14	few	TGTGCCAGCAGCTTAGCATGGCGGGACACTGAAGCTTTCTTT	CASSLAWRDTEAFF
TRBD1	TRBJ2-5	TRBV14	15	-	TGTGCCAGCAGCCTACGGGGTGACAGGGAAGAGACCCAGTACTTC	CASSLRGDREETQYF
TRBD1	TRBJ2-2	TRBV11-3	14	-	TGTGCCAGCAGCTCCGGACAGGGGCCCGGGGAGCTGTTTTTT	CASSSGQGPGELFF
-	TRBJ2-5	TRBV12-3/TRBV12-4	13	-	TGTGCCAGCAGAACCCAGCCGGGAGAGACCCAGTACTTC	CASRTQPGETQYF
TRBD2	TRBJ2-7	TRBV3-1	14	-	TGTGCCAGCAGCCGACTAGCGCTTGGGGACGAGCAGTACTTC	CASSRLALGDEQYF
-	TRBJ2-7	TRBV6-5	15	few	TGTGCCAGCAGTCGTCGGGCGGGGGCTGCCTACGAGCAGTACTTC	CASSRRAGAAYEQYF
TRBD1	TRBJ1-1	TRBV7-2	15	few	TGTGCCAGCAGCTTACGACAGGGCGGGAACACTGAAGCTTTCTTT	CASSLRQGGNTEAFF